This TCR beta chain was captured by sequencing in a study of blood T cell repertoires in COVID-19. Turning to the study itself: Samples of COVID-19 (acute and convalescent) were obtained from the United States, Italy and Spain. PBMCs, B-cell-depleted T cells, or T cells were the source of the cDNA or gDNA that made up the material.

The CDR3 has 14 amino acids. V gave up 7 bases and J gave up 6 bases; unmatched junction bases: 10. Germline V gene sequence: CDR1 SNHLY, CDR2 FYNNEI. Authors' processing steps: Reference gene primer amplification yielded estimated nucleated cell counts. Profiling relied on immunoSEQ multiplex PCR, and the TCRdb table lists in-frame clones only, not all of them. V and J calls and clone size are given by that table; D and trimming were obtained from the DNA. Among 250,000 or so clones listed, about nine tenths were seen once. The V and J genes are TRBV2 and TRBJ2-7; 9 bases map to TRBD1. The receptor's source is a woman aged 25-40 years with active or convalescent COVID-19. Sample: peripheral blood. The DNA for the CDR3 is TGTGCCAGCAAGAAAGGGACAGGGATGGCCGAGCAGTACTTC. This gives the protein CASKKGTGMAEQYF.